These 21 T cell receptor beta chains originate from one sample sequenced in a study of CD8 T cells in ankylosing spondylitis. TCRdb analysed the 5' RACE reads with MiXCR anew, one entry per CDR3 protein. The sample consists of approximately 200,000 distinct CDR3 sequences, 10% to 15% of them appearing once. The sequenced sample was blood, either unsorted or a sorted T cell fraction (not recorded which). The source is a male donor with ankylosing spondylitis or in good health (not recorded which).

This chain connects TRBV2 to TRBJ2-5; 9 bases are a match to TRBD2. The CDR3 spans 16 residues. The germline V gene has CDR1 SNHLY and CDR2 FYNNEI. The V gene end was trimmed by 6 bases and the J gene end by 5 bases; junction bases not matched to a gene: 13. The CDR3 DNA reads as TGTGCCAGCAGCGACGTGACTAGCGGAGCCGCCGAGACCCAGTACTTC. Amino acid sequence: CASSDVTSGAAETQYF.

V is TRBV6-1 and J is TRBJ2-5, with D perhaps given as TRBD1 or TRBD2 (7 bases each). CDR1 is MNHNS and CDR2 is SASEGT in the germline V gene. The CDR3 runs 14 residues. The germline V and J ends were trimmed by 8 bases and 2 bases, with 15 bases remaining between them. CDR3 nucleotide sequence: TGTGCCAGCGGGAGGGGACAGTTGCAAGAGACCCAGTACTTC. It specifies CASGRGQLQETQYF.

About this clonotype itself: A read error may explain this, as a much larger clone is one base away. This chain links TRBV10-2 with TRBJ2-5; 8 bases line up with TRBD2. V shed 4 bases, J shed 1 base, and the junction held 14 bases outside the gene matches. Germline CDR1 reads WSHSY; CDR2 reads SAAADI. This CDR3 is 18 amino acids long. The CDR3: CASSGSTPLAGRQETQYF. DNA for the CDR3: TGCGCCAGCAGTGGGTCGACTCCGTTAGCGGGACGCCAAGAGACCCAGTACTTC.

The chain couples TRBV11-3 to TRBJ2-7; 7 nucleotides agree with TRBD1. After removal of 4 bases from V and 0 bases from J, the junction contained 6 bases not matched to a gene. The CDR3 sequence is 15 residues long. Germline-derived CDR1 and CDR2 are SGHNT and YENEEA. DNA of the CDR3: TGTGCCAGCAGCTCTGAGGGGACAGCCTCCTACGAGCAGTACTTC. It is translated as CASSSEGTASYEQYF. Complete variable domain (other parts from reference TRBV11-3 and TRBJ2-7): EAGVVQSPRYKIIEKKQPVAFWCNPISGHNTLYWYLQNLGQGPELLIRYENEEAVDDSQLPKDRFSAERLKGVDSTLKIQPAELGDSAVYLCASSSEGTASYEQYFGPGTRLTVT.

The CDR3 protein is CASSLTDSAYEQYF. As DNA, the CDR3 is TGCGCCAGCAGCCTCACGGACAGTGCCTACGAGCAGTACTTC. The chain is built from TRBV4-1 and TRBJ2-7; weak D call: TRBD1 (6 bases). The CDR3 has 14 residues. V was pared by 4 bases and J by 2 bases, with 12 bases between. Germline V gives CDR1 MGHRA, CDR2 YSYEKL.

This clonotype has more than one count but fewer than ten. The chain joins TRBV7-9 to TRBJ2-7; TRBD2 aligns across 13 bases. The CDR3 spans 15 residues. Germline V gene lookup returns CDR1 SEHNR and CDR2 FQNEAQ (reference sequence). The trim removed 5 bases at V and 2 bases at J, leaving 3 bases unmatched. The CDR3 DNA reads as TGTGCCAGCAGCGTAGGACTAGCGGGGGCCTACGAGCAGTACTTC. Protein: CASSVGLAGAYEQYF.

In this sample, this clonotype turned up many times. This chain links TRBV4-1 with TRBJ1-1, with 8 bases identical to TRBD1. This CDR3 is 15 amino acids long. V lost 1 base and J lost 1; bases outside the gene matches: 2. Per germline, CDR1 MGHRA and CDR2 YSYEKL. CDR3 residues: CASSQGQGTNTEAFF. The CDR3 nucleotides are TGCGCCAGCAGCCAAGGACAGGGGACGAACACTGAAGCTTTCTTT.

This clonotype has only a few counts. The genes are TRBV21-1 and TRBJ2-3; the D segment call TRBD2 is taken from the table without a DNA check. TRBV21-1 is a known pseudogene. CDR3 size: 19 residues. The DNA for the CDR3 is TGTGCCAGCAGCTACGGACTAGCGGGAGTGAGGGCCGGCACAGATACGCAGTATTTT. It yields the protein CASSYGLAGVRAGTDTQYF.

CDR3 sequence reads: CASSFGLDGYTF. DNA for the CDR3: TGTGCCAGCAGTTTCGGGTTGGATGGCTACACCTTC. The V call is TRBV12-3 or TRBV12-4, the J call TRBJ1-2; D gene unclear. V was trimmed by 3 bases and J by 6 bases, leaving 8 bases between them. CDR3 length: 12 amino acids.

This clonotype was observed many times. CDR3 nucleotides: TGCACCAGCAGCAATGGACAGGGCGACTATGGCTACACCTTC. Protein product: CTSSNGQGDYGYTF. The rearrangement links TRBV1 to TRBJ1-2; the table's D call, TRBD1, has no DNA check behind it. TRBV1 is an annotated pseudogene. CDR3 length: 14 residues.

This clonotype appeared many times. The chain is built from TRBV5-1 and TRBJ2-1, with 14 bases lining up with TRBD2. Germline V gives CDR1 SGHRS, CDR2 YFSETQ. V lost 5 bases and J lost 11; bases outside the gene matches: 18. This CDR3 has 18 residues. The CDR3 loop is CASRLYPRLAGGPAKQFF. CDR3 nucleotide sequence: TGCGCCAGCAGACTATACCCTCGACTAGCGGGAGGGCCAGCGAAGCAGTTCTTC.

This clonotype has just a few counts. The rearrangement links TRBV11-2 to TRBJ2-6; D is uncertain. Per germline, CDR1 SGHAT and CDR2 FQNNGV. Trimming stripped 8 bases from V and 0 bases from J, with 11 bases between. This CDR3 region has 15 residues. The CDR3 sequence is CASADGSSGANVLTF. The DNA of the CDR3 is TGTGCCAGCGCGGACGGATCCTCTGGGGCCAACGTCCTGACTTTC.

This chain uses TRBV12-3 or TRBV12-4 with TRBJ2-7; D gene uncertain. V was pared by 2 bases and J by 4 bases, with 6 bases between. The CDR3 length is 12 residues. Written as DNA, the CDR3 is TGTGCCAGCAGTTTAAACATTTACGAGCAGTACTTC. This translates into CASSLNIYEQYF.

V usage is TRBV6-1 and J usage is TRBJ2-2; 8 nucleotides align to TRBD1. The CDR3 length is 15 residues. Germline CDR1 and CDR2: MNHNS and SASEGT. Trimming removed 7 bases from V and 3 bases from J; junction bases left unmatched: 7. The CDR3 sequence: CASTVGQGDTGELFF. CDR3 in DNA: TGTGCCAGCACGGTCGGACAGGGCGACACCGGGGAGCTGTTTTTT.

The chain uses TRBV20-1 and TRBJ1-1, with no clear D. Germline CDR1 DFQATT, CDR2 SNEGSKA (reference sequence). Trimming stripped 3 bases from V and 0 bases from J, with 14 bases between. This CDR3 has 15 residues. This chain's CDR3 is CSASRRQPLNTEAFF. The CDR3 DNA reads TGCAGTGCTAGTAGGCGGCAGCCATTGAACACTGAAGCTTTCTTT.

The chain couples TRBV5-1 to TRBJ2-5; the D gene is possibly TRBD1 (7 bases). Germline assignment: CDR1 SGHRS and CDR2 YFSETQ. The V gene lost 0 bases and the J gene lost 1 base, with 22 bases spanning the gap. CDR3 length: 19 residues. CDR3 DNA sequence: TGCGCCAGCAGCTTGGAGATTTGGGGGGACAGCCCGTTCCAAGAGACCCAGTACTTC. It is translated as CASSLEIWGDSPFQETQYF.

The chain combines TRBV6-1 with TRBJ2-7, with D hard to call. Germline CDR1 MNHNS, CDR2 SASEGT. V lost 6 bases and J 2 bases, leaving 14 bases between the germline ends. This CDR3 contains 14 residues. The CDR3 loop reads CASSSDGPTYEQYF. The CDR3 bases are TGTGCCAGCAGCTCGGACGGACCCACCTACGAGCAGTACTTC.

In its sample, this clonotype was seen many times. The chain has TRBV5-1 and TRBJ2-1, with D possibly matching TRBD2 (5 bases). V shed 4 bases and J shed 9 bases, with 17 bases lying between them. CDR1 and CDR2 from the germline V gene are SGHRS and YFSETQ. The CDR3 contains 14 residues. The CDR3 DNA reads TGCGCCAGCAGCACCACCTCTCTAGCTACTGAGCAGTTCTTC. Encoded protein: CASSTTSLATEQFF.

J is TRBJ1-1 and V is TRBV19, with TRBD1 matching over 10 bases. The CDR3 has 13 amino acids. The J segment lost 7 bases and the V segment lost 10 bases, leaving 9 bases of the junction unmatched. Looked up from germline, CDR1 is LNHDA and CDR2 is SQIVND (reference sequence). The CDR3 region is CAIPSGQGIEAFF. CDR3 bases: TGTGCCATACCCTCGGGACAGGGGATTGAAGCTTTCTTT.

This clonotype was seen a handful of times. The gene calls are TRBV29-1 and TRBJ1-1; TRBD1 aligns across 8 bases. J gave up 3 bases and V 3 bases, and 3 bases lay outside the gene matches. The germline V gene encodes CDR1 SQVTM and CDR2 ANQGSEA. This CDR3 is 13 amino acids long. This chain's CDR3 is CSVDRGLDTEAFF. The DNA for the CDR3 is TGCAGCGTTGACAGGGGGCTCGACACTGAAGCTTTCTTT. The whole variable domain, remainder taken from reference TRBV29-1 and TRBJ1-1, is SAVISQKPSRDICQRGTSLTIQCQVDSQVTMMFWYRQQPGQSLTLIATANQGSEATYESGFVIDKFPISRPNLTFSTLTVSNMSPEDSSIYLCSVDRGLDTEAFFGQGTRLTVV.

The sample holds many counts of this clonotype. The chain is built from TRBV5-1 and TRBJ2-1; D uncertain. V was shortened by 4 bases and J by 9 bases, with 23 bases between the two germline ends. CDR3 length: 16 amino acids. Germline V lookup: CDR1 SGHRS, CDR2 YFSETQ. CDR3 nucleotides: TGCGCCAGCAGCCCCCTAGTTTTTGTTAGGATTACTGAGCAGTTCTTC. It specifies CASSPLVFVRITEQFF.